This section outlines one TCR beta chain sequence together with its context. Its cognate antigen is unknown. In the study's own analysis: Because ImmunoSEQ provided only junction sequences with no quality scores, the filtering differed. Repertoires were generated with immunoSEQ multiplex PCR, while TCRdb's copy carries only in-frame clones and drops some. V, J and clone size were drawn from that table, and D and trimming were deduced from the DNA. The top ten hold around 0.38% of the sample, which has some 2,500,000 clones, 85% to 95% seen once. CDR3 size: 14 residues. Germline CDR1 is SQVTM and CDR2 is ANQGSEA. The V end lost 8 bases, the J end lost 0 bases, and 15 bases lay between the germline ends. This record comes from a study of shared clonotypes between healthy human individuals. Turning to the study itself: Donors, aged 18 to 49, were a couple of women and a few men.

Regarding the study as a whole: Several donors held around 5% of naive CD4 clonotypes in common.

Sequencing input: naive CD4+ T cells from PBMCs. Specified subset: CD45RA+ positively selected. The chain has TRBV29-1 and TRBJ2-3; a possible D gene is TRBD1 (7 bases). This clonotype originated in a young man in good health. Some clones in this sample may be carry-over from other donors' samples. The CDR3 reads CSTRGAFSTDTQYF. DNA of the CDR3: TGCAGCACCAGGGGGGCATTTAGCACAGATACGCAGTATTTT.